This T cell receptor beta chain came from a study of CD4+ T cells in melanoma. This clone was seen only a few times. Germline values: CDR1 LNHDA, CDR2 SQIVND (reference sequence). Trimming shortened V by 3 bases and J by 1 base, and 12 bases separated the two germline ends. This CDR3 is built from 15 residues. Sequencing was performed with immunoSEQ multiplex PCR; in TCRdb, only in-frame clones are kept and a portion is missing. The profile shows 90,000 to 130,000 clones, about 90% of them singletons. The rearrangement joins TRBV19 to TRBJ1-1, with D possibly being TRBD1 (6 bases). The sequence derives from a human donor with melanoma. The sample comprised peripheral blood. CDR3 in amino acids: CASSIPNRANTEAFF. CDR3 nucleotide sequence: TGTGCCAGTAGTATCCCGAACAGGGCGAACACTGAAGCTTTCTTT.